This T cell receptor (beta chain) was documented in a study of blood T cells in healthy people across ages. Study findings and constraints: Greater diversity and more naive CD4+ cells were seen in long-lived donors than in aged donors. The unsorted PBMCs prevented any conclusive comparison of naive versus antigen-experienced cells.

For the second PCR, which ran for 7 to 11 cycles, a sample-barcoded 5' primer and a J-beta primer mix were used. Each CDR3 protein is one row after TCRdb ran MiXCR on the 5' RACE reads. The repertoire holds approximately 1.5 million distinct CDR3 sequences, with around 40% as singletons. Trimming removed 5 bases at V and 4 bases at J, with 11 bases between. Germline-derived CDR1 and CDR2 are SGHTA and FQGNSA. This CDR3 spans 13 amino acids. This clonotype was seen many times. The antigen is not known. The TCR was taken from a woman between 18 and 29 years old in good health. Sequenced: blood. This chain uses TRBV7-2 with TRBJ1-2; tentative D call: TRBD1 (5 bases). CDR3: CASSLGHGYGYTF. Here the CDR3 DNA reads TGTGCCAGCAGCCTCGGACACGGCTATGGCTACACCTTC. Supplemented by reference TRBV7-2 and TRBJ1-2, the full variable domain reads GAGVSQSPSNKVTEKGKDVELRCDPISGHTALYWYRQSLGQGLEFLIYFQGNSAPDKSGLPSDRFSAERTGGSVSTLTIQRTQQEDSAVYLCASSLGHGYGYTFGSGTRLTVV.